The clone carrying this T cell receptor (beta chain) was detected ten times or more. The CDR3 has 19 amino acids. Germline V CDR1 and CDR2: SGHNT, YYREEE (reference sequence). V shed 0 bases and J 4 bases; nucleotides not matched to a gene: 7. The sample belongs to a study of metastatic and nonmetastatic thyroid tumors. The wider study: Repertoire comparison spanned blood and tumor or nodule tissue of malignant and benign thyroid patients.

The entire patient cohort was treatment-naive prior to thyroid surgery. Original handling: To classify distant metastasis in papillary thyroid cancer, a model was built from CDR3 differences across clinicopathological groups. With MiXCR, TCRdb called clones anew from the PCR reads. The V and J calls were not made by the authors but by TCRdb's processing. The data contain some 13,000 clones, over 25% of them seen just once; the ten biggest clones take up 12%. The J gene is TRBJ2-1, the V gene TRBV5-4, with 16 nucleotides matching TRBD2. This receptor was taken from a female donor with papillary thyroid cancer or a benign thyroid nodule (not recorded which). Some clones in this sample may be carry-over from other donors' samples. Sequencing was done on a sample of tumor tissue. For the CDR3, the DNA is TGTGCCAGCAGCTTGGAAGATGGGACTAGCGGGAGGGGGTACAATGAGCAGTTCTTC. Its protein is CASSLEDGTSGRGYNEQFF.